The entry below describes one T cell receptor beta chain. Its antigen is unidentified. This CDR3 region has 14 residues. With 4 bases clipped from V and 12 bases from J, the junction kept 14 bases outside the gene matches. CDR1 is SGHVS and CDR2 is FQNEAQ in the germline V gene. TCR beta VDJ and CDR3 were profiled, and genomic DNA was the template. TCRdb passed the reads through MiXCR, listing each CDR3 protein once. The table has tens of thousands of distinct CDR3 sequences, approximately 73% seen once. These data originate in a study of CD8+CD57+ T cells in acquired aplastic anemia. Study-wide background: Healthy donors had, on average, around 10 million reads for their CD4+ cells. Study observations and caveats: A set of about 30 CD8+ CDR3 sequences was shared between patients and controls, and these sequences appeared highly expressed in patients. Patients and controls were not found to differ significantly in CD8+ Simpson's diversity.

The sequence came from a human donor in good health, serving as a control. The chain couples TRBV7-8 to TRBJ2-7; 8 bases agree with TRBD2. What was sequenced was sorted CD4+, CD8+, or CD8+CD57+ T cells (not recorded which) from PBMCs. This CDR3 reads CASSSVGSGVVGYF. The CDR3 DNA reads TGTGCCAGCAGCTCAGTAGGTAGCGGGGTCGTCGGGTACTTC.